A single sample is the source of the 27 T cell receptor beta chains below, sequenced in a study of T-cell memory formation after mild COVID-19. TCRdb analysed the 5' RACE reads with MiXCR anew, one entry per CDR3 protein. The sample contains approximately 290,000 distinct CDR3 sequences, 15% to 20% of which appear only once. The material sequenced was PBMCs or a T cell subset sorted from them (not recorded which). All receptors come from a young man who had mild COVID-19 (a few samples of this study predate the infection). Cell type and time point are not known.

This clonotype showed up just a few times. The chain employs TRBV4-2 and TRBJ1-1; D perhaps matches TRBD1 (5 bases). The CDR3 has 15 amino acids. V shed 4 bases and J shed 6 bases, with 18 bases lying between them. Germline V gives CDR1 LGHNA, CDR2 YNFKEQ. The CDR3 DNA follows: TGTGCCAGCAGCCCGCGGGACGGCGGGGGGGCTGAAGCTTTCTTT. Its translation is CASSPRDGGGAEAFF.

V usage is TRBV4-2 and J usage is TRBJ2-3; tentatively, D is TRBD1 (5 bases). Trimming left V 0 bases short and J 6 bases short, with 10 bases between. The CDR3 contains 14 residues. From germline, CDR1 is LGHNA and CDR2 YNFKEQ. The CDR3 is CASSQDQGTDTQYF. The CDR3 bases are TGTGCCAGCAGCCAAGATCAGGGTACGGATACGCAGTATTTT.

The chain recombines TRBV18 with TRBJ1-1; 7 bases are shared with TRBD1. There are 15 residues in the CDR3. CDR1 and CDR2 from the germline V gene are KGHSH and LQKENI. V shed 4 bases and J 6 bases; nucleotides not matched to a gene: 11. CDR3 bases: TGTGCCAGCTCACTTCTCCGACAGGGATTGGCTGAAGCTTTCTTT. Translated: CASSLLRQGLAEAFF.

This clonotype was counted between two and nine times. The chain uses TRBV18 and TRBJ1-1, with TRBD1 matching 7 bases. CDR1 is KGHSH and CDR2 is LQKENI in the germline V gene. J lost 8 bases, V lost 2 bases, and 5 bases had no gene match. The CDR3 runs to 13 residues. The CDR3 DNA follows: TGTGCCAGCTCACCAGGGACAGCAGAAGAAGCTTTCTTT. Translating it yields CASSPGTAEEAFF.

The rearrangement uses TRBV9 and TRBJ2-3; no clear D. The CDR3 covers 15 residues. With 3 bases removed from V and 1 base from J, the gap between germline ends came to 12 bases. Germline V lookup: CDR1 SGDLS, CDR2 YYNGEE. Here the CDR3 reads CASSGGDYGTDTQYF. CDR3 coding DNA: TGTGCCAGCAGCGGTGGTGATTACGGCACAGATACGCAGTATTTT.

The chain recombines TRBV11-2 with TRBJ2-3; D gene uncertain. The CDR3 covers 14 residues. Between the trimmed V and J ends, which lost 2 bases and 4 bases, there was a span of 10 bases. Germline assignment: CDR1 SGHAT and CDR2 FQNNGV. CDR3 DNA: TGTGCCAGCAGCTTAATGGCGGATCCAGATACGCAGTATTTT. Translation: CASSLMADPDTQYF.

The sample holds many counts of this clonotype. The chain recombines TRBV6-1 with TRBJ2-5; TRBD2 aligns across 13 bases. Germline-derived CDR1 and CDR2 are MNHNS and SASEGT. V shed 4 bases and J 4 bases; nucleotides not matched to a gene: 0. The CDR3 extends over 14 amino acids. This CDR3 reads CASSGLAGGETQYF. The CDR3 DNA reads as TGTGCCAGCAGTGGACTAGCGGGGGGAGAGACCCAGTACTTC.

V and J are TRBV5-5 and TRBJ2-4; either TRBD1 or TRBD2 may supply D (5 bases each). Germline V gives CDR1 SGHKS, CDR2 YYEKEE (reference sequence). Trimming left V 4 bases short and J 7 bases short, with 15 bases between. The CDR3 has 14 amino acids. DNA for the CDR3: TGTGCCAGCAGCGCCGGGCTAGAGGGGAACATTCAGTACTTC. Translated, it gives CASSAGLEGNIQYF.

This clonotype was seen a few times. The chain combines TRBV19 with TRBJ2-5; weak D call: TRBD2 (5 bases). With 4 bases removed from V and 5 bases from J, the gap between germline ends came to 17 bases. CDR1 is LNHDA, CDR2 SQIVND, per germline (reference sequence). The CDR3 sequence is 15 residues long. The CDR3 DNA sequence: TGTGCCAGTAGTACCAGACCGTCAGTAGCGGAGACCCAGTACTTC. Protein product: CASSTRPSVAETQYF.

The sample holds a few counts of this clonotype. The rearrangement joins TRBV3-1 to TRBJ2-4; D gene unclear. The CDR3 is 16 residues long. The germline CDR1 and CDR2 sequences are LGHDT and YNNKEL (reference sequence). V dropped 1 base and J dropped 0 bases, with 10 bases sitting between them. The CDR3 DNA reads TGTGCCAGCAGCCAAGCCGGAAGCGTAGCCAAAAACATTCAGTACTTC. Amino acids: CASSQAGSVAKNIQYF.

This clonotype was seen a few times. The CDR3 loop is CASSLGTEGDTQYF. CDR3 DNA: TGCGCCAGCAGTCTCGGGACCGAGGGAGATACGCAGTATTTT. The rearrangement links TRBV5-1 to TRBJ2-3; D possibly matches TRBD1 or TRBD2 (5 bases each). The CDR3 runs to 14 residues. CDR1 SGHRS and CDR2 YFSETQ come from the germline V gene. Trimming stripped 5 bases from V and 5 bases from J, with 15 bases between. Supplemented by reference TRBV5-1 and TRBJ2-3, the full variable domain reads KAGVTQTPRYLIKTRGQQVTLSCSPISGHRSVSWYQQTPGQGLQFLFEYFSETQRNKGNFPGRFSGRQFSNSRSEMNVSTLELGDSALYLCASSLGTEGDTQYFGPGTRLTVL.

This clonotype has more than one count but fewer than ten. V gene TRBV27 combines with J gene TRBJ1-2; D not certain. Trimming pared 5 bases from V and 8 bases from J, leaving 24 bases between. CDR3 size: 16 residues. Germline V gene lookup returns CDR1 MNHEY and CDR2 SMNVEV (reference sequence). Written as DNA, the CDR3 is TGTGCCAGCAGTCCTACGCTCGGAGAAGTACAATGGGGCTACACCTTC. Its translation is CASSPTLGEVQWGYTF.

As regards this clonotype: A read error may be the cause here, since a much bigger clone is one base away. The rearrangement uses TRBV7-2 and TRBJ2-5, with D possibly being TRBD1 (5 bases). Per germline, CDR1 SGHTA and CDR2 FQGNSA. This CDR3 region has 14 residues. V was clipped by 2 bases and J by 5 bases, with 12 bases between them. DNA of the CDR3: TGTGCCAGCAGCTTACTTACCAGGGTGGAGACCCAGTACTTC. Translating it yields CASSLLTRVETQYF.

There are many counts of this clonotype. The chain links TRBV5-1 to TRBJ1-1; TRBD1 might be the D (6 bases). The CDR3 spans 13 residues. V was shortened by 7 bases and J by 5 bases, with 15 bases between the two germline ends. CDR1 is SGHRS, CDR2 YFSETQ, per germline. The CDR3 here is CASSRGEMTEAFF. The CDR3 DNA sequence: TGCGCCAGCTCGAGGGGGGAGATGACTGAAGCTTTCTTT.

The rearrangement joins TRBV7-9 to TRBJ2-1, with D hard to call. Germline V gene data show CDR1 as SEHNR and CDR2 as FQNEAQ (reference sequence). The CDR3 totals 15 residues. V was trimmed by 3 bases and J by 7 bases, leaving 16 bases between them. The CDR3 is CASSFPPRLGNEQFF. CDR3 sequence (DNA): TGTGCCAGCAGCTTCCCGCCCCGGTTGGGAAATGAGCAGTTCTTC.

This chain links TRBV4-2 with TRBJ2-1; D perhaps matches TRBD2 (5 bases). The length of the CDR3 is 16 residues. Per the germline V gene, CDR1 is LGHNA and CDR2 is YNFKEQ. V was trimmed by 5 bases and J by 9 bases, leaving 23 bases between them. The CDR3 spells CASSTRSGAGGVEQFF. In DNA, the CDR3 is TGTGCCAGCAGCACCCGGTCGGGCGCGGGCGGTGTTGAGCAGTTCTTC.

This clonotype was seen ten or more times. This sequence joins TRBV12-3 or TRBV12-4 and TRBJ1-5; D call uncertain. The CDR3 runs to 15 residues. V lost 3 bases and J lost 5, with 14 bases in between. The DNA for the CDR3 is TGTGCCAGCAGTTTCTCACGGAACATTCATCAGCCCCAGCATTTT. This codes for CASSFSRNIHQPQHF.

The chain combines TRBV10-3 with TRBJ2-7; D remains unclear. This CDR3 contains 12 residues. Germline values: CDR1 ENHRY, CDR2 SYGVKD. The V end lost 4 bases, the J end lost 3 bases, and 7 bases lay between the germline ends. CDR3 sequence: CAISALNYEQYF. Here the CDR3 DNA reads TGTGCCATCAGTGCGTTGAACTACGAGCAGTACTTC.

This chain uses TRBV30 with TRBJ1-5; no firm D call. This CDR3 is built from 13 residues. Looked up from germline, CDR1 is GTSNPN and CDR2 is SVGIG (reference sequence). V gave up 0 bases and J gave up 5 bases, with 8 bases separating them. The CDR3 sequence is CAWSVGNDQPQHF. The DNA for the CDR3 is TGTGCCTGGAGTGTCGGGAACGATCAGCCCCAGCATTTT.

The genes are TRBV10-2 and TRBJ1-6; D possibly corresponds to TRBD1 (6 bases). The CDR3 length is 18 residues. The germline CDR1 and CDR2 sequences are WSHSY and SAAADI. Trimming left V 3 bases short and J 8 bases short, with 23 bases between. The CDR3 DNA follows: TGCGCCAGCAGTGAACCGTCGACAGGCTTGGTCTTGGATTCACCCCTCCACTTT. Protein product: CASSEPSTGLVLDSPLHF.

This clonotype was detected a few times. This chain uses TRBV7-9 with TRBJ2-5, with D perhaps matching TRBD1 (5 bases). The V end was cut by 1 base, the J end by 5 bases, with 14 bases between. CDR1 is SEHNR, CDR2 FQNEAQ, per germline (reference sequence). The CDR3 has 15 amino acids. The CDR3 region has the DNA TGTGCCAGCAGCTTAGGCAGGGAAACATGGGAGACCCAGTACTTC. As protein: CASSLGRETWETQYF.

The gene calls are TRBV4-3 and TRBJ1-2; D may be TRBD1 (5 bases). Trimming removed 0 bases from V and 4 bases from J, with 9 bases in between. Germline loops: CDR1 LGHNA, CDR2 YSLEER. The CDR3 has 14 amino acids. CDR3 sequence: CASSQDPGTYGYTF. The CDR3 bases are TGCGCCAGCAGCCAAGATCCGGGGACCTATGGCTACACCTTC.

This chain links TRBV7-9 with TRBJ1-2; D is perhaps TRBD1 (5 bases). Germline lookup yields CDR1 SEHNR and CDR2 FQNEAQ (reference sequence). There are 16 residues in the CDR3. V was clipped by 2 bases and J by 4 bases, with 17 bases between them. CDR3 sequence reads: CASSLWQGVTSYGYTF. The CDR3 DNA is TGTGCCAGCAGCTTATGGCAGGGCGTTACTTCCTATGGCTACACCTTC.

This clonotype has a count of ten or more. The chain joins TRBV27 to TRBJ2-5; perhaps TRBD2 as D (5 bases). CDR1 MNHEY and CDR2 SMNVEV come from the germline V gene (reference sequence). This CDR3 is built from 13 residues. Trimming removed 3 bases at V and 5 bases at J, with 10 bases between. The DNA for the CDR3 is TGTGCCAGCAGTTTCCGGGGTGGGGAGACCCAGTACTTC. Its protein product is CASSFRGGETQYF.

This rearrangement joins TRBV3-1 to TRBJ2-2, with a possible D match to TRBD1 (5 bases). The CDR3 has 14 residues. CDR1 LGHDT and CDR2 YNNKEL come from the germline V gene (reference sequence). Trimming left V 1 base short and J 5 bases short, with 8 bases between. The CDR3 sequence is CASSQARTTGELFF. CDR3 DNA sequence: TGTGCCAGCAGCCAAGCCCGGACAACCGGGGAGCTGTTTTTT.

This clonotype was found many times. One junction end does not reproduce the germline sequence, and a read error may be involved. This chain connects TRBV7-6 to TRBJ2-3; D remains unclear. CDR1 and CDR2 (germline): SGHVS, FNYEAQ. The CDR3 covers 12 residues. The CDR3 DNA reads TGTGCCAGCAGCCTCAGCAGAGATACGCAGTATTTT. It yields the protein CASSLSRDTQYF.

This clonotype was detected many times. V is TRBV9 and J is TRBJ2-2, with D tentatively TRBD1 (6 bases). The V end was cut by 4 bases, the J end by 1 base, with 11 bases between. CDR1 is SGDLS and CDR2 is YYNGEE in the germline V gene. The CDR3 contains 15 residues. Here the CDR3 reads CASSPPGVNTGELFF. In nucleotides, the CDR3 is TGTGCCAGCAGCCCTCCAGGGGTGAACACCGGGGAGCTGTTTTTT.